Listed below are T cell receptor beta chains from one sample, sequenced in a study of monozygotic twins with cystic fibrosis. TCRdb's table, derived via immunoSEQ multiplex PCR, lists solely in-frame clones and lacks some. The data contain just under 20,000 clones, less than 95% of them singletons. The sequenced material came from blood. The receptor set was obtained from a girl under 10 years old with cystic fibrosis. CDR3s include the opening cysteine and the closing phenylalanine or tryptophan. A D gene is named only where the DNA matches it firmly. The size field is filled for only some rows; it gives once, few, many or a size class.

size: .; D: .; length: 17; J: TRBJ2-2; V: TRBV5-8; DNA: TGTGCCAGCAGCCCGTATGTGGGGCCGCCCTCCACCGGGGAGCTGTTTTTT; CDR3: CASSPYVGPPSTGELFF
size: .; D: .; length: 12; J: TRBJ1-1; V: TRBV19; DNA: TGTGCCAGTAGTATGTGGGACACTGAAGCTTTCTTT; CDR3: CASSMWDTEAFF
size: .; D: .; length: 13; J: TRBJ1-5; V: TRBV27; DNA: TGTGCCAGCAGTTTGGCGGGGAATCAGCCCCAGCATTTT; CDR3: CASSLAGNQPQHF
size: .; D: TRBD1; length: 15; J: TRBJ1-1; V: TRBV6-1; DNA: TGTGCCAGCAGTGTTTCCGGGACAGCGAACACTGAAGCTTTCTTT; CDR3: CASSVSGTANTEAFF
size: few; D: .; length: 14; J: TRBJ1-2; V: TRBV19; DNA: TGTGCCAGTAGTATAACCTCGCTCGCGGATGGCTACACCTTC; CDR3: CASSITSLADGYTF
size: .; D: .; length: 13; J: TRBJ2-7; V: TRBV19; DNA: TGTGCCACCTCTAAGGGGATCGGATACGAGCAGTACTTC; CDR3: CATSKGIGYEQYF
size: .; D: .; length: 17; J: TRBJ1-1; V: TRBV5-1; DNA: TGCGCCAGCGCCAGGGGTTCGGGGCTGGGGTTGAACACTGAAGCTTTCTTT; CDR3: CASARGSGLGLNTEAFF
size: once; D: .; length: 11; J: TRBJ2-1; V: TRBV7-2; DNA: TGTGCCAGCAGCTTAGCGCTGAAACAGTTCTTC; CDR3: CASSLALKQFF
size: few; D: .; length: 12; J: TRBJ1-1; V: TRBV2; DNA: TGTGCCAGCAAAGGAGGGGGAACTGAAGCTTTCTTT; CDR3: CASKGGGTEAFF
size: .; D: .; length: 16; J: TRBJ2-1; V: TRBV7-9; DNA: TGTGCCAGCAGCTTAATAGGGGGGACCGTATACAATGAGCAGTTCTTC; CDR3: CASSLIGGTVYNEQFF
size: once; D: .; length: 14; J: TRBJ1-4; V: TRBV6-1; DNA: TGTGCCAGCGGGAAGGACGGAAATAATGAAAAACTGTTTTTT; CDR3: CASGKDGNNEKLFF
size: .; D: TRBD1; length: 14; J: TRBJ2-5; V: TRBV28; DNA: TGTGCCAGCAGTACCGGACAGGTCGTGGAGACCCAGTACTTC; CDR3: CASSTGQVVETQYF
size: .; D: .; length: 15; J: TRBJ2-7; V: TRBV19; DNA: TGTGCCAGTAGTGCGTCTATTGAGGGGGCCTACGAGCAGTACTTC; CDR3: CASSASIEGAYEQYF
size: .; D: .; length: 14; J: TRBJ2-1; V: TRBV29-1; DNA: TGCAGCGTTGAACAGGGTTTTGGGGTCAATGAGCAGTTCTTC; CDR3: CSVEQGFGVNEQFF
size: .; D: TRBD1; length: 15; J: TRBJ1-1; V: TRBV5-1; DNA: TGCGCCAGCGAACCCGGGACAGCTGGCCGAGATGAAGCTTTCTTT; CDR3: CASEPGTAGRDEAFF
size: .; D: .; length: 15; J: TRBJ1-3; V: TRBV6-1; DNA: TGTGCCAGCAGTGAACAGGGAGGCTCTGGAAACACCATATATTTT; CDR3: CASSEQGGSGNTIYF
size: .; D: .; length: 11; J: TRBJ2-2; V: TRBV11-2; DNA: TGTGCCAGCAGCTTGGCCGGGGAGCTGTTTTTT; CDR3: CASSLAGELFF
size: few; D: TRBD1; length: 19; J: TRBJ1-1; V: TRBV14; DNA: TGTGCCAGCAGCCCACAGGGGACGGGGGGGAAGGGCATGAACACTGAAGCTTTCTTT; CDR3: CASSPQGTGGKGMNTEAFF
size: .; D: .; length: 15; J: TRBJ2-1; V: TRBV2; DNA: TGTGCCAGCAGTGAAAAGGGGGGACCGTACAATGAGCAGTTCTTC; CDR3: CASSEKGGPYNEQFF
size: .; D: .; length: 19; J: TRBJ1-3; V: TRBV11-3; DNA: TGTGCCAGCAGCTTAACCTCGAGGGGAAGGGAGATGTCTGGAAACACCATATATTTT; CDR3: CASSLTSRGREMSGNTIYF
size: .; D: .; length: 12; J: TRBJ1-6; V: TRBV7-9; DNA: TGTGCCAGCAGCCCCCTTAATTCACCCCTCCACTTT; CDR3: CASSPLNSPLHF
size: few; D: .; length: 15; J: TRBJ1-4; V: TRBV6-1; DNA: TGTGCCAGCAGTGAAGTAGGGACATTAAATGAAAAACTGTTTTTT; CDR3: CASSEVGTLNEKLFF
size: .; D: TRBD2; length: 15; J: TRBJ2-1; V: TRBV4-1; DNA: TGCGCCAGCAGCCAAGAACTAGCGGGAGGGGTTGAGCAGTTCTTC; CDR3: CASSQELAGGVEQFF
size: .; D: TRBD1; length: 15; J: TRBJ1-6; V: TRBV5-1; DNA: TGCGCCAGCAGACCATCCTGGGACAGGGAGTTCCCCCTCCACTTT; CDR3: CASRPSWDREFPLHF
size: once; D: .; length: 13; J: TRBJ2-7; V: TRBV2; DNA: TGTGCCAGCCGACGGACAGAATCCTACGAGCAGTACTTC; CDR3: CASRRTESYEQYF
size: once; D: TRBD1; length: 15; J: TRBJ1-5; V: TRBV28; DNA: TGTGCCAGCAGTTCCTCGGACAGGGAGGGACAGCCCCAGCATTTT; CDR3: CASSSSDREGQPQHF
size: .; D: TRBD1; length: 14; J: TRBJ2-5; V: TRBV6-1; DNA: TGTGCCAGCAGTCGGACAGGGCCGCAAGAGACCCAGTACTTC; CDR3: CASSRTGPQETQYF
size: .; D: .; length: 14; J: TRBJ1-6; V: TRBV4-1; DNA: TGCGCCAGCAGCCAACCGGGACGGCCGGGCCCCCTCCACTTT; CDR3: CASSQPGRPGPLHF
size: .; D: TRBD2; length: 15; J: TRBJ2-7; V: TRBV6-5; DNA: TGTGCCAGCAGCCCCCTAGCGGGATCGTCCTACGAGCAGTACTTC; CDR3: CASSPLAGSSYEQYF
size: once; D: .; length: 12; J: TRBJ2-1; V: TRBV7-2; DNA: TGTGCCAGCAGCTTGGGGGCGGGTGAGCAGTTCTTC; CDR3: CASSLGAGEQFF
size: .; D: .; length: 13; J: TRBJ1-1; V: TRBV14; DNA: TGTGCCAGCAGCCAGGTCATGAACACTGAAGCTTTCTTT; CDR3: CASSQVMNTEAFF
size: .; D: TRBD2; length: 14; J: TRBJ2-5; V: TRBV6-1; DNA: TGTGCCAGCAGTGAGGTAGCGGGAGCTATGTCCCAGTACTTC; CDR3: CASSEVAGAMSQYF
size: .; D: TRBD2; length: 12; J: TRBJ2-5; V: TRBV7-9; DNA: TGTGCCAGCAGCGGCGGGGGAGAGACCCAGTACTTC; CDR3: CASSGGGETQYF
size: .; D: .; length: 11; J: TRBJ1-2; V: TRBV29-1; DNA: TGCAGCGTTCCTCAGTCCCCTGGCTACACCTTC; CDR3: CSVPQSPGYTF
size: .; D: TRBD1; length: 11; J: TRBJ1-1; V: TRBV6-1; DNA: TGTGCCAGCAGGACAGGGAATGAAGCTTTCTTT; CDR3: CASRTGNEAFF
size: .; D: TRBD2; length: 13; J: TRBJ2-7; V: TRBV7-3; DNA: TGTGCCAGCAGCTTGAGCGGGAGTGGAGAGCAGTACTTC; CDR3: CASSLSGSGEQYF
size: .; D: .; length: 13; J: TRBJ2-1; V: TRBV7-8; DNA: TGTGCCAGCAGCAGCCCTTTAGGCGATGAGCAGTTCTTC; CDR3: CASSSPLGDEQFF
size: few; D: .; length: 18; J: TRBJ1-1; V: TRBV21-1; DNA: TGTGCCAGCAGCAAACTTGGAAGCCCCCAGGGAGAGGGGACTGAAGCTTTCTTT; CDR3: CASSKLGSPQGEGTEAFF
size: .; D: .; length: 13; J: TRBJ1-2; V: TRBV7-9; DNA: TGTGCCAGCAGCGCGGACGGCAGCTATGGCTACACCTTC; CDR3: CASSADGSYGYTF
size: few; D: .; length: 13; J: TRBJ2-1; V: TRBV6-5; DNA: TGTGCCAGCAGTTCGGGACTCCTCGGGGAGCAGTTCTTC; CDR3: CASSSGLLGEQFF
size: .; D: .; length: 14; J: TRBJ2-2; V: TRBV19; DNA: TGTGCCAGTAGACAGGGACGGGACACCGGGGAGCTGTTTTTT; CDR3: CASRQGRDTGELFF
size: .; D: .; length: 14; J: TRBJ1-5; V: TRBV7-9; DNA: TGTGCCAGCAGCTTAGAGGCAGAAAATCAGCCCCAGCATTTT; CDR3: CASSLEAENQPQHF
size: .; D: .; length: 14; J: TRBJ1-5; V: TRBV19; DNA: TGTGCCAGTAGTATCGGTGTTGAACAGGGGCCCCAGCATTTT; CDR3: CASSIGVEQGPQHF